The 5 T cell receptor beta chains presented below share a single source sample, sequenced in a study of cytomegalovirus exposure and HLA in healthy donors. It was with 60 Vbeta and 13 Jbeta primers that the PCR ran. Libraries were prepared by immunoSEQ multiplex PCR; TCRdb keeps only in-frame clonotypes and omits some of them. Of about 120,000 clones in the sample, roughly 80% are singletons; the top ten hold 3.5% to 4.5%. The sequenced sample consisted of PBMCs. The receptors were gathered from a man younger than 35 in good health and CMV-seropositive.

The chain uses TRBV9 and TRBJ2-7; 10 positions match TRBD1. The length of the CDR3 is 14 residues. Looked up from germline, CDR1 is SGDLS and CDR2 is YYNGEE. The V gene end was trimmed by 4 bases and the J gene end by 4 bases; junction bases not matched to a gene: 5. CDR3 sequence reads: CASSLGQGPYEQYF. CDR3 coding DNA: TGTGCCAGCAGCCTGGGACAGGGGCCTTACGAGCAGTACTTC.

Comment on this clone: This sample includes further DNA sequences coding for the same CDR3. J is TRBJ1-3 and V is TRBV6-5; D ambiguous. V lost 6 bases, J lost 0 bases, and 12 bases lay in between. The CDR3 runs to 15 residues. The germline V gene encodes CDR1 MNHEY and CDR2 SVGAGI. CDR3 in amino acids: CASSQNRNSGNTIYF. Here the CDR3 DNA reads TGTGCCAGCAGCCAAAACAGAAACTCTGGAAACACCATATATTTT.

V gene TRBV11-3 combines with J gene TRBJ2-5; 7 positions agree with TRBD1. Trimming at V came to 5 bases and at J to 1 base, leaving 4 bases not matched to a gene. The germline V gene encodes CDR1 SGHNT and CDR2 YENEEA. There are 14 residues in the CDR3. The CDR3 bases are TGTGCCAGCAGCGCGCGGACAGGCCAAGAGACCCAGTACTTC. Translated: CASSARTGQETQYF.

The V call is TRBV6-5, the J call TRBJ2-7; tentatively, D is TRBD2 (5 bases). With 0 bases removed from V and 11 bases from J, the gap between germline ends came to 14 bases. The CDR3 loop spans 13 amino acids. The germline gives CDR1 MNHEY, CDR2 SVGAGI. The CDR3 nucleotides read TGTGCCAGCAGTTACTCGGTACTAGATCAGGAGTACTTC. It encodes CASSYSVLDQEYF.

This chain uses TRBV4-3 with TRBJ1-2, with D possibly being TRBD1 (6 bases). This CDR3 spans 13 amino acids. With 6 bases removed from V and 6 bases from J, the gap between germline ends came to 14 bases. Germline V gene lookup returns CDR1 LGHNA and CDR2 YSLEER. CDR3 coding DNA: TGCGCCAGCAGTCCCGCGGGGGGCCATGGCTACACCTTC. Translation gives CASSPAGGHGYTF.